The 2 T cell receptor beta chains below were found in one sample sequenced in a study of cytomegalovirus exposure and HLA in healthy donors. The PCR ran on 60 Vbeta and 13 Jbeta primers. Measured with immunoSEQ multiplex PCR; TCRdb has only the in-frame clones, and not every one. The data contain 75,000 to 100,000 clones, under 85% of them singletons. Specimen: PBMCs. The receptor set was obtained from a female donor in good health and CMV-seropositive.

In its sample, this clone was seen once. The rearrangement joins TRBV10-3 to TRBJ2-7; D possibly corresponds to TRBD1 (5 bases). Germline CDR1 is ENHRY and CDR2 is SYGVKD. The CDR3 extends over 16 amino acids. The V and J ends lost 6 bases and 2 bases respectively, with 20 bases between them. The CDR3 protein is CAIRGREAETPYEQYF. Here the CDR3 DNA reads TGTGCCATCAGGGGCAGGGAAGCCGAAACGCCCTACGAGCAGTACTTC.

The chain carries TRBV10-3 and TRBJ2-1, with 7 nucleotides matching TRBD2. This CDR3 has 13 residues. CDR1 is ENHRY, CDR2 SYGVKD, per germline. CDR3 DNA: TGTTGTGCGGGGGAAGGTAACTACAATGAGCAGTTCTTC. It translates to CCAGEGNYNEQFF.